The T cell receptor (beta chain) described here comes from a study of beta chain features in type 1 diabetes. Findings of the study overall: Moderate but significant shortening of TCRB CDR3s was recorded in all four CD4+ subsets from Type 1 diabetes patients.

The J segment lost 5 bases and the V segment lost 2 bases, leaving 8 bases of the junction unmatched. Per germline, CDR1 SGHAT and CDR2 FQNNGV. There are 16 residues in the CDR3. Note on this clone: The antigen is unknown.

The isolated RNA, all of it, was reverse transcribed, so expressed TCRB transcripts were what got sequenced. Profiling relied on immunoSEQ multiplex PCR, and the TCRdb table lists in-frame clones only, not all of them. Here the sample spans approximately 130,000 clones, roughly a sixth being singletons. Sequencing was carried out using central memory CD4+ T cells from blood. The J gene is TRBJ2-5, the V gene TRBV11-2, with 10 positions matching TRBD2. The sequence was collected from a man in his late teens or twenties with type 1 diabetes. CDR3 loop: CASSLLAGDRGETQYF. The CDR3 coding sequence is TGTGCCAGCAGCTTACTAGCGGGAGATCGAGGGGAGACCCAGTACTTC. The complete variable domain, with remaining parts taken from reference TRBV11-2 and TRBJ2-5, reads EAGVAQSPRYKIIEKRQSVAFWCNPISGHATLYWYQQILGQGPKLLIQFQNNGVVDDSQLPKDRFSAERLKGVDSTLKIQPAKLEDSAVYLCASSLLAGDRGETQYFGPGTRLLVL.